This T cell receptor beta chain originates from a study of monozygotic twins with inflammatory bowel disease (dated 2019 in TCRdb). Turning to the overall study: The full study comprised 30 or so monozygotic twin pairs: nine German pairs (four IBD-concordant, five IBD-discordant) and 19 IBD-discordant Danish pairs. Each individual had, on average, about 151 000 unique TCRalpha sequences and 181 000 unique TCRbeta sequences available for analysis. Disease-associated traits were sought mainly through comparisons between IBD patients and their genetically identical healthy co-twins within discordant pairs.

Sequences SGHRS (CDR1) and YFSETQ (CDR2) are obtained from the germline V gene. The CDR3 has 15 amino acids, counting the end cysteine and phenylalanine. Only the protein sequence is given. A word on this clonotype: The antigen it binds to is not known.

From each donor, a roughly 2.6 ml peripheral blood sample was collected into PAXgene tubes and stored at -80 degrees C. Without any T cell sorting, total RNA was extracted from whole blood using the PAXgene blood miRNA kit on an automated QIAcube. Peripheral blood from monozygotic twin pairs concordant or discordant for inflammatory bowel disease was subjected to deep TCRalpha and TCRbeta repertoire profiling with unique molecular barcoding. Smoking habits were recorded for all twin pairs, and individuals were classified as current, former or never smokers. Results the study describes overall, beyond this receptor: Background noise and inter-individual variability may have been introduced into the repertoires by the differing immunosuppressive treatments among patients. Repertoire similarity did not differ between concordant and discordant twins, possibly due to limited statistical power. A decrease in TCRbeta repertoire diversity, as measured by inverse Simpson index, was observed in IBD patients compared with their healthy co-twins. IBD patients shared fewer clonotypes with other individuals than healthy twins did, most markedly in patients showing signs of disease activity. Distinction between different T cell subtypes could not be achieved in the analysis. No single strong signal or clonotype linked to IBD turned up in the results, so the idea that one exists was not supported.

The library was produced with 5' RACE. Each TCR library was prepared from around 3.5 ug of total RNA. For each sample, cDNA synthesis with SMARTScribe reverse transcriptase was split into eight separate reactions. During cDNA synthesis, template switching introduced unique molecular identifiers that contained a 6-nucleotide sample barcode. TCRalpha and TCRbeta cDNA was amplified in two nested PCRs of approximately 17 and 9 cycles, and bead purification was carried out after each PCR. Before amplification, the cDNA was treated with uracil DNA-glycosylase and purified using the QIAquick PCR purification kit. The second PCR added Illumina TruSeq-compatible adapters along with sample-specific barcodes. TapeStation and Qubit were used to check library quality and concentration, and about 5.2 ng of each library went into the pool. Sequencing of the pooled libraries was done on an Illumina HiSeq2500 single-index Rapid Run using custom sequencing primers and 2 x 100 bp reads. As for the original processing: UMI-based consensus assembly with MiGEC version 1.2.6 was used to correct PCR and sequencing errors. MiXCR version 2.1.1 handled V(D)J alignment, clonotype assembly and CDR3 extraction. To normalise gene usage, clonotype sharing and MAIT/NKT TCR abundance, the top 1000, 10 000 and 20 000 clonotypes in each sample were analysed. Diversity was computed as the inverse Simpson index with the vegan R package after downsampling to 27 000 UMIs. Paired Mann-Whitney U tests were applied to discordant twin pairs, and Benjamini-Hochberg correction was used for multiple testing. Following reprocessing of the reads by TCRdb, the data hold one row per CDR3 protein sequence and no DNA is available. V and J calls and clone size were set by TCRdb, not the authors. This sample's clone table shows 300,000 to 400,000 distinct CDR3 sequences. The top ten clones comprise just over 2.5% of the sample.

This clonotype was obtained from a human donor with ulcerative colitis or Crohn's disease, or a healthy co-twin of an affected twin (not recorded which). The material sequenced was blood. The V gene is TRBV5-1 and the J gene is TRBJ1-1; TCRdb proposes TRBD1, but this gene call is untestable without DNA. The CDR3: CASSYRQGLNTEAFF. The variable domain in full, with residues beyond the CDR3 obtained from the reference TRBV5-1 and TRBJ1-1 genes, is KAGVTQTPRYLIKTRGQQVTLSCSPISGHRSVSWYQQTPGQGLQFLFEYFSETQRNKGNFPGRFSGRQFSNSRSEMNVSTLELGDSALYLCASSYRQGLNTEAFFGQGTRLTVV.